The 8 T cell receptor beta chains reported below all come from one sample, sequenced in a study of human T cells and chemical hapten exposure. TCRdb reprocessed the RACE reads via MiXCR and lists one record per CDR3 protein. This repertoire shows about 190,000 distinct CDR3 sequences, around 25% found once; its top ten account for 2.5%. Regarding time point: patch test 3, about 24 weeks after DPC sensitization. As to treatment: therapeutic diphenylcyclopropenone sensitization with weekly scalp DPC. Sequencing was performed on whole blood, taken in connection with sensitization to the hapten diphenylcyclopropenone (DPC). The receptor set was obtained from a woman in her 40s with alopecia areata. Some clones in this sample may be carry-over from other donors' samples.

This clonotype has a handful of counts. The chain recombines TRBV10-3 with TRBJ2-6; TRBD1 or TRBD2 may be the D gene (5 bases each). V lost 0 bases to trimming and J lost 0 bases, with 15 bases between them. Germline assignment: CDR1 ENHRY and CDR2 SYGVKD. This CDR3 region has 19 residues. The CDR3 loop is CAISESGPGTHSGANVLTF. The CDR3 coding sequence is TGTGCCATCAGTGAGTCGGGACCAGGAACGCACTCTGGGGCCAACGTCCTGACTTTC.

This clonotype appeared a few times. The chain carries TRBV5-6 and TRBJ1-1, with 7 bases that match TRBD1. The CDR3 has 13 amino acids. Germline V lookup: CDR1 SGHDT, CDR2 YYEEEE. The V and J ends lost 5 bases and 2 bases, in that order; junction bases with no gene match: 3. CDR3 region: CASRAGGNTEAFF. CDR3 DNA sequence: TGTGCCAGCAGGGCAGGGGGTAACACTGAAGCTTTCTTT. Using reference TRBV5-6 and TRBJ1-1 for the parts outside the CDR3, the full variable domain is DAGVTQSPTHLIKTRGQQVTLRCSPKSGHDTVSWYQQALGQGPQFIFQYYEEEERQRGNFPDRFSGHQFPNYSSELNVNALLLGDSALYLCASRAGGNTEAFFGQGTRLTVV.

The chain links TRBV6-5 to TRBJ2-5, with 7 nucleotides matching TRBD2. The germline V gene has CDR1 MNHEY and CDR2 SVGAGI. V shed 4 bases, J shed 2 bases, and the junction held 7 bases outside the gene matches. The CDR3 loop spans 15 amino acids. CDR3 sequence reads: CASSSAPGGQETQYF. CDR3 DNA sequence: TGTGCCAGCAGTTCCGCGCCGGGGGGACAAGAGACCCAGTACTTC.

This clonotype showed up many times. The gene calls are TRBV7-3 and TRBJ2-1; the D gene is possibly TRBD2 (5 bases). Trimming left V 0 bases short and J 9 bases short, with 15 bases between. Per the germline V gene, CDR1 is SGHTA and CDR2 is FQGTGA. The CDR3 loop spans 15 amino acids. DNA for the CDR3: TGTGCCAGCAGCTTAACGGGGAGCACGGTAGTTGAGCAGTTCTTC. The encoded protein is CASSLTGSTVVEQFF.

This clonotype showed up just a few times. CDR3: CASSLWGRVNTEAFF. The CDR3 nucleotides are TGTGCCAGCAGTTTGTGGGGGAGGGTGAACACTGAAGCTTTCTTT. The genes are TRBV12-3 or TRBV12-4 and TRBJ1-1; perhaps TRBD1 as D (5 bases). V gave up 3 bases and J gave up 0 bases, with 11 bases separating them. CDR3 length: 15 amino acids.

This chain connects TRBV3-1 to TRBJ2-6; tentatively, D is TRBD1 (5 bases). The CDR3 contains 17 residues. Germline V gives CDR1 LGHDT, CDR2 YNNKEL (reference sequence). Trimming left V 0 bases short and J 3 bases short, with 12 bases between. The DNA of the CDR3 is TGTGCCAGCAGCCAAGATAGTCCAGGGTATGGGGCCAACGTCCTGACTTTC. Residues: CASSQDSPGYGANVLTF. Full variable domain (outside the CDR3, taken from reference TRBV3-1 and TRBJ2-6): DTAVSQTPKYLVTQMGNDKSIKCEQNLGHDTMYWYKQDSKKFLKIMFSYNNKELIINETVPNRFSPKSPDKAHLNLHINSLELGDSAVYFCASSQDSPGYGANVLTFGAGSRLTVL.

This clonotype was seen only a few times. The gene calls are TRBV9 and TRBJ2-3, with TRBD2 identical over 13 bases. V shed 3 bases, J shed 0 bases, and the junction held 7 bases outside the gene matches. Germline V CDR1 and CDR2: SGDLS, YYNGEE. This CDR3 has 18 residues. The CDR3 sequence: CASSGGLAGRESTDTQYF. DNA for the CDR3: TGTGCCAGCAGCGGGGGACTAGCGGGAAGGGAGAGCACAGATACGCAGTATTTT.

V gene TRBV6-2 or TRBV6-3 combines with J gene TRBJ1-3; D remains unclear. Trimming shortened V by 0 bases and J by 4 bases, and 16 bases separated the two germline ends. Germline assignment: CDR1 MNHEY and CDR2 SVGEGT. This CDR3 region has 17 residues. For the CDR3, the DNA is TGTGCCAGCAGTTACTCGAGCAGACTCGTCGTGGGAAACACCATATATTTT. Translating it yields CASSYSSRLVVGNTIYF.